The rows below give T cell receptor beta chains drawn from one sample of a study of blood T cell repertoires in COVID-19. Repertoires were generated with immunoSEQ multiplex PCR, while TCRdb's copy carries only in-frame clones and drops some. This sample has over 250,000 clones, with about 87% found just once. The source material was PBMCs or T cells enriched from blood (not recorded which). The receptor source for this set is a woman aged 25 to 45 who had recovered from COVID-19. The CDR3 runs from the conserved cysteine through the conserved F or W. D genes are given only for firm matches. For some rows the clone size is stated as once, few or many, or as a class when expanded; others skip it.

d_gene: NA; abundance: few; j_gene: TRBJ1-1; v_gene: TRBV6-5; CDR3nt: TGTGCCAGCAGTCGAAACACAGGCCATGAAGCTTTCTTT; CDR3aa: CASSRNTGHEAFF
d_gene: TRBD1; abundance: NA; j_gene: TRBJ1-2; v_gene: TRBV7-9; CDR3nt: TGTGCCAGCAGCTTAGGGACAGGGTTCAGCTATGGCTACACCTTC; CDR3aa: CASSLGTGFSYGYTF
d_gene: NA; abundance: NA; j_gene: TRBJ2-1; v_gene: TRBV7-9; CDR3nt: TGTGCCAGCAGCCCCTCTTATGGGCTATCCGAGCAGTTCTTC; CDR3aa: CASSPSYGLSEQFF
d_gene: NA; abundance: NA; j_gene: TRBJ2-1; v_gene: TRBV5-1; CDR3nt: TGCGCCAGCAGCGAGACCGTCACCGCGGAGGAGCAGTTCTTC; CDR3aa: CASSETVTAEEQFF
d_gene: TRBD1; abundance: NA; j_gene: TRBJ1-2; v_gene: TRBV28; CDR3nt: TGTGCCAGCAGTTTCGCCGACAGGGACTATGGCTACACCTTC; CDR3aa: CASSFADRDYGYTF
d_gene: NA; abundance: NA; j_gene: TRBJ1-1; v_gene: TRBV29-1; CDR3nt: TGCAGCGTTTCCGGACAGAGCGCGGCCACTGAAGCTTTCTTT; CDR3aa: CSVSGQSAATEAFF
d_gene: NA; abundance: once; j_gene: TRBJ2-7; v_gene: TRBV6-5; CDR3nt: TGTGCCAGCACAAAAGGACTTTTCTCCTACGAGCAGTACTTC; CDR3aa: CASTKGLFSYEQYF
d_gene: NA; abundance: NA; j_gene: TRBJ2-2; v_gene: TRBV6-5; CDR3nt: TGTGCCAGCACCCGAGGTGGCGTGGGTGGGGAGCTGTTTTTT; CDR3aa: CASTRGGVGGELFF
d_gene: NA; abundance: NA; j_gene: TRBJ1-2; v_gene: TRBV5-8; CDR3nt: TGTGCCAGCAGCTTGGGGCAGGCCCCTAACTATGGCTACACCTTC; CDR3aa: CASSLGQAPNYGYTF
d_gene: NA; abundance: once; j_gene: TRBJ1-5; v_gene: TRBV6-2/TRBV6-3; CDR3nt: TGTGCCAGCAGTTACACAGGGCTAGATCAGCCCCAGCATTTT; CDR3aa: CASSYTGLDQPQHF
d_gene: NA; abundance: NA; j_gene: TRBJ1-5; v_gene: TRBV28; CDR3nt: TGTGCCAGCAGAGCAGGCAGCAATCAGCCCCAGCATTTT; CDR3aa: CASRAGSNQPQHF
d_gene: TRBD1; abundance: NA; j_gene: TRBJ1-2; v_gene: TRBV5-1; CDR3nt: TGCGCCAGCAGCTTCGGGACAGGGAACTATGGCTACACCTTC; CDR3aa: CASSFGTGNYGYTF
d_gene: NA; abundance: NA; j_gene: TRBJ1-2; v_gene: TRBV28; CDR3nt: TGTGCCAGCATCGGGGTATCGACTCCCCGCGGCTACACCTTC; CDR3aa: CASIGVSTPRGYTF
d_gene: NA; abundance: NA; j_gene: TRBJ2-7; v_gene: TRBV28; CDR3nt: TGTGCCAGCAGTTTTGGGCGAAGCCCGGACTTGTACGAGCAGTACTTC; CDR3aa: CASSFGRSPDLYEQYF
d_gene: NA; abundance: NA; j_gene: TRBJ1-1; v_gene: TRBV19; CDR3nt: TGTGCCAGTAGTATAGATCGAAGCCCAGGCCGAGAAGCTTTCTTT; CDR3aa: CASSIDRSPGREAFF
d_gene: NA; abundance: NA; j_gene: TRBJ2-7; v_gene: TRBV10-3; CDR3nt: TGTGCCATCAGTGAGAGGACACCTTACGAGCAGTACTTC; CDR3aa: CAISERTPYEQYF
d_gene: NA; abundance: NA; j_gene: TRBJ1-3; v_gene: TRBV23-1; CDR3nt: TGCGCCAGCCTTGGGGGAGGGGTCCCCTCAAGGGGAAACACCATATATTTT; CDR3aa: CASLGGGVPSRGNTIYF
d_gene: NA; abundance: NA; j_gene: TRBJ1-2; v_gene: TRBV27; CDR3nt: TGTGCCAGCAGCTTTACAGGGTCTGATTTCTACACCTTC; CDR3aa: CASSFTGSDFYTF
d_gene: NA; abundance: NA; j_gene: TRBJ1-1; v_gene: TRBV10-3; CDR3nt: TGTGCCTCTGAGGGGGTTAACACTGAAGCTTTCTTT; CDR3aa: CASEGVNTEAFF
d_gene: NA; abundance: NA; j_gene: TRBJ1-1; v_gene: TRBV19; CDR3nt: TGTGCCAGTAGTATCTTCCCGGACACTGAAGCTTTCTTT; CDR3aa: CASSIFPDTEAFF
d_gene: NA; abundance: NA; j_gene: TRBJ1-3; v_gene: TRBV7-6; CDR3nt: TGTGCCAGCAGCTTAAGGTCGGGGGGAACTGGAAACACCATATATTTT; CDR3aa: CASSLRSGGTGNTIYF
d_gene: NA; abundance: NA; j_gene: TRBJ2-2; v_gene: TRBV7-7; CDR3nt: TGTGCCAGCAGCGATCGGACTGCGAACACCGGGGAGCTGTTTTTT; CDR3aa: CASSDRTANTGELFF
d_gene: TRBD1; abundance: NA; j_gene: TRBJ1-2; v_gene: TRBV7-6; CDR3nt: TGTGCCAGCAGCCCCAATCGAGGACAGGGACTATGGCTCGCCCTTGGCTACACCTTC; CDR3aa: CASSPNRGQGLWLALGYTF
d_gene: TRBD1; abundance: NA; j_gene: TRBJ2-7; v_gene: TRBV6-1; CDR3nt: TGTGCCAGCAGTGACCCGGGACAGGGGGACTACGAGCAGTACTTC; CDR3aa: CASSDPGQGDYEQYF
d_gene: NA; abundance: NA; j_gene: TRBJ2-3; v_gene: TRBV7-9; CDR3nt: TGTGCCAGCAGTCCCAGGTCTCATGTCACAGATACGCAGTATTTT; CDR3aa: CASSPRSHVTDTQYF
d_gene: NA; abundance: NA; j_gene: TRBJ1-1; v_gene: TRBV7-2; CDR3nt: TGTGCCAGCAGCTTAACGGGTTCTGAAGCTTTCTTT; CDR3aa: CASSLTGSEAFF
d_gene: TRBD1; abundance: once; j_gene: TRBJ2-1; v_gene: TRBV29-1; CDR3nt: TGCAGCGTTGGCAGCGGGGACAGGGGATCCTACAATGAGCAGTTCTTC; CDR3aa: CSVGSGDRGSYNEQFF
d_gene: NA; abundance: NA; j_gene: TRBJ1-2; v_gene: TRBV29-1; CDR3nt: TGCAGCGTTGAAGTGTCAGGGGTTAACTATGGCTACACCTTC; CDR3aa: CSVEVSGVNYGYTF
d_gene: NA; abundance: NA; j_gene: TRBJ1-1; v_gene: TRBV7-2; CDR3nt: TGTGCCAGCAGCTTACTGGGGGACTGGCAACGTCGAAACACTGAAGCTTTCTTT; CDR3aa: CASSLLGDWQRRNTEAFF
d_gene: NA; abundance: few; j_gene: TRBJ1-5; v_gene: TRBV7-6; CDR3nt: TGTGCCAGCAGCTTCAGCGACAATCAGCCCCAGCATTTT; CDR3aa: CASSFSDNQPQHF
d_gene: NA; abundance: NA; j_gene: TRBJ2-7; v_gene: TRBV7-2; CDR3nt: TGTGCCAGCAGCTTAGTAGCTCTCTCCTACGAGCAGTACTTC; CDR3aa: CASSLVALSYEQYF
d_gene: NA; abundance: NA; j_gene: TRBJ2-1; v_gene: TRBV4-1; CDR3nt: TGCGCCAGCAGCCTCGAGAATGAGCAGTTCTTC; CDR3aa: CASSLENEQFF
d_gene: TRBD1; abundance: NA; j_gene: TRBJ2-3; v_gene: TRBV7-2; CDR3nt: TGTGCCAGCAGCCGGAGACAGGGGCTAGTTTGGACGCAGTATTTT; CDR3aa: CASSRRQGLVWTQYF
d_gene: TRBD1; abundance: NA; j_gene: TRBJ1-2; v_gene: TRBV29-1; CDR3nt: TGCAGCGCTTCAAACTGGGGGTCCGGACAGGGGAACTATGGCTACACCTTC; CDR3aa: CSASNWGSGQGNYGYTF
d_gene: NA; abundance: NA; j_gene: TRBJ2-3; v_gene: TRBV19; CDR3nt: TGTGCCAGTAGTCCACAGGGTACAGATACGCAGTATTTT; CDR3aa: CASSPQGTDTQYF
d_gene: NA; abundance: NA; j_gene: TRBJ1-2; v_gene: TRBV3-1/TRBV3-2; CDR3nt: TGTGCCAGCAGCCAAGGGGGCAGCTATGGCTACACCTTC; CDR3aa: CASSQGGSYGYTF
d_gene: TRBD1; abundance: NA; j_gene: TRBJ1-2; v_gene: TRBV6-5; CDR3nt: TGTGCCAGCAGTTACTCGGACAGGGTGCGAGGCTACACCTTC; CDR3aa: CASSYSDRVRGYTF
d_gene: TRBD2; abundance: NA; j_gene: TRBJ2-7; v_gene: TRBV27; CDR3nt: TGTGCCAGCAGTTTGTCTAGCGGGGGGGCGTCCTACGAGCAGTACTTC; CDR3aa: CASSLSSGGASYEQYF
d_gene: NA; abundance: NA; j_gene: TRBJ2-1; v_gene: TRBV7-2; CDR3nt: TGTGCCTCCCACGCGCGGGGGCCTTCCTACAATGAGCAGTTCTTC; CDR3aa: CASHARGPSYNEQFF
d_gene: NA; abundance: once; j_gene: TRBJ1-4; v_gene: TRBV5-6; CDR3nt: TGTGCCAGCAGCTTGTTAGGGGATGCAACTAATGAAAAACTGTTTTTT; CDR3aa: CASSLLGDATNEKLFF
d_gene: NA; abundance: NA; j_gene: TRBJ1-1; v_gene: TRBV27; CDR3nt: TGTGCCAGCAGTTCCAGGACAGATACTCTTGAAGCTTTCTTT; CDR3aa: CASSSRTDTLEAFF
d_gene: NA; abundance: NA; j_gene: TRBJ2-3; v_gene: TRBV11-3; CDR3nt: TGTGCCAGCAGCTTAGGCGAGAGTGTCACAGATACGCAGTATTTT; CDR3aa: CASSLGESVTDTQYF
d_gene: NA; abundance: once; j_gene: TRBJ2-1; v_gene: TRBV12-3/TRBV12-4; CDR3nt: TGTGCCAGCGGGGGGAATGAGCAGTTCTTC; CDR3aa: CASGGNEQFF
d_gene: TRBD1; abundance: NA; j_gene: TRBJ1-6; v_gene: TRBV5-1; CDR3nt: TGCGCCAGCAGCCCTGACAGGGGGGATTCACCCCTCCACTTT; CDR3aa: CASSPDRGDSPLHF
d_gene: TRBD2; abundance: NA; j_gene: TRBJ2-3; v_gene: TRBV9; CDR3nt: TGTGCCAGCAGCGTAGATACTAGCGGCGCAGATACGCAGTATTTT; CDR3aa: CASSVDTSGADTQYF
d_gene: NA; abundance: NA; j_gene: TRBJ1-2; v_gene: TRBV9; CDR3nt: TGTGCCAGCAGCGTAGACGGGACATCTTATGGCTACACCTTC; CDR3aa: CASSVDGTSYGYTF
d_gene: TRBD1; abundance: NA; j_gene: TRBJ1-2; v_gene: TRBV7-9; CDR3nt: TGTGCCAGCAGCCTAGGACAGGGGGGCTATGGCTACACCTTC; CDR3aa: CASSLGQGGYGYTF
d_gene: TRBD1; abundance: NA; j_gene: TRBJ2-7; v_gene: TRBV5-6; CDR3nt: TGTGCCAGCAGCCTCCCAACAGGGGTAAAGCAGTACTTC; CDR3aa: CASSLPTGVKQYF
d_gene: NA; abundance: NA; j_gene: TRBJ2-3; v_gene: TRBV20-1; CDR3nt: TGCAGTGCCGGGACTGTAGATACGCAGTATTTT; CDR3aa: CSAGTVDTQYF
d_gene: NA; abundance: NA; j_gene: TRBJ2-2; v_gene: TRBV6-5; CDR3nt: TGTGCCAGCAGTACCAGGAGGGACACCGGGGAGCTGTTTTTT; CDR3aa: CASSTRRDTGELFF
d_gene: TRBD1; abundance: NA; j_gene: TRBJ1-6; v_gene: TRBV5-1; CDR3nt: TGCGCCAGCAGCTCCGTCCAGGGGGCTGGGTCACCCCTCCACTTT; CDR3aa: CASSSVQGAGSPLHF
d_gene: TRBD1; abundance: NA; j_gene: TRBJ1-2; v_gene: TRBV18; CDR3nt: TGTGCCAGCTCACCGGACGCCGGGACAGCCAACTTTGGGGCCTATGGCTACACCTTC; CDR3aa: CASSPDAGTANFGAYGYTF